These 30 T cell receptor beta chains were sequenced from one sample in a study of blood T cell repertoires in COVID-19. Some clones are missing from TCRdb's copy, which holds only in-frame ones; the method was immunoSEQ multiplex PCR. The sample yields about 170,000 clones, roughly nine tenths seen once. The sequenced material came from peripheral blood. The receptors were gathered from a man aged 65 to 79 with acute or convalescent COVID-19.

Here the CDR3 reads CASSLSGGANEKLFF. Here the CDR3 DNA reads TGTGCCAGCAGTTTATCGGGGGGGGCTAATGAAAAACTGTTTTTT. This chain connects TRBV28 to TRBJ1-4; possibly TRBD1 for D (5 bases). V was cut by 1 base and J by 3 bases, with 9 bases left in between. CDR1 MDHEN and CDR2 SYDVKM come from the germline V gene. The CDR3 sequence is 15 residues long.

The gene calls are TRBV5-1 and TRBJ1-4; D possibly corresponds to TRBD1 (5 bases). CDR3 length equals 17 residues. The germline gives CDR1 SGHRS, CDR2 YFSETQ. Trimming cost V 0 bases and J 3 bases, with 15 bases left between them. The CDR3, as DNA: TGCGCCAGCAGCTTGGGGGTGACAGCATCACCTAATGAAAAACTGTTTTTT. Translated: CASSLGVTASPNEKLFF.

This chain uses TRBV15 with TRBJ2-1; 8 nucleotides agree with TRBD2. The CDR3 is 17 amino acids. Germline CDR1 reads LNHNV; CDR2 reads YYDKDF (reference sequence). The J segment lost 10 bases and the V segment lost 0 bases, leaving 14 bases of the junction unmatched. As DNA, the CDR3 is TGTGCCACCAGCAGAGATGGATCCGGGGGGGCCTTTAACGAGCAGTTCTTC. It codes for CATSRDGSGGAFNEQFF.

The V call is TRBV19, the J call TRBJ2-7; tentative D call: TRBD1 (5 bases). Germline CDR1 and CDR2: LNHDA and SQIVND (reference sequence). This CDR3 has 12 amino acids. V lost 7 bases to trimming and J lost 5 bases, with 12 bases between them. The CDR3 DNA is TGTGCCAGTACCGCAGGGTTGGACGAGCAGTACTTC. It encodes CASTAGLDEQYF. The whole variable domain, remainder taken from reference TRBV19 and TRBJ2-7, is DGGITQSPKYLFRKEGQNVTLSCEQNLNHDAMYWYRQDPGQGLRLIYYSQIVNDFQKGDIAEGYSVSREKKESFPLTVTSAQKNPTAFYLCASTAGLDEQYFGPGTRLTVT.

V usage is TRBV7-8 and J usage is TRBJ2-4; 14 bases align to TRBD2. V was clipped by 2 bases and J by 7 bases; unmatched bases: 4. CDR1 SGHVS and CDR2 FQNEAQ come from the germline V gene. The CDR3 runs 16 residues. CDR3 region: CASSLMGLAGENIQYF. CDR3 sequence (DNA): TGTGCCAGCAGCTTAATGGGACTAGCGGGAGAGAACATTCAGTACTTC.

The chain couples TRBV28 to TRBJ1-6; 9 positions match TRBD1. The germline gives CDR1 MDHEN, CDR2 SYDVKM. V dropped 5 bases and J dropped 10; count of bases not matched to a gene: 6. CDR3 length: 14 residues. The CDR3 DNA reads TGTGCCAGCAGTACAGGGGGCTTCCTCTCACCCCTCCACTTT. It specifies CASSTGGFLSPLHF.

This chain joins TRBV15 and TRBJ1-2, with TRBD1 matching over 9 bases. The CDR3 length is 14 residues. Per germline, CDR1 LNHNV and CDR2 YYDKDF (reference sequence). The junction had 2 bases not matched to a gene; V was cut back by 2 bases and J by 4 bases. CDR3 amino acids: CATSRPGQGYGYTF. The CDR3 nucleotides are TGTGCCACCAGCAGACCGGGACAGGGCTATGGCTACACCTTC.

V gene TRBV4-2 combines with J gene TRBJ1-3; the D is unclear. The V end lost 3 bases, the J end lost 4 bases, and 13 bases lay between the germline ends. Per germline, CDR1 LGHNA and CDR2 YNFKEQ. The CDR3 has 15 residues. The CDR3 DNA is TGTGCCAGCAGCCAGCTAGCAGCGTCCGGAAACACCATATATTTT. As protein: CASSQLAASGNTIYF.

The chain combines TRBV5-1 with TRBJ1-1; 7 nucleotides agree with TRBD1. This CDR3 region has 17 residues. The germline gives CDR1 SGHRS, CDR2 YFSETQ. J was trimmed by 5 bases and V by 0 bases; bases with no gene match: 13. The CDR3 sequence: CASSLAKSRGSETEAFF. Written as DNA, the CDR3 is TGCGCCAGCAGCTTGGCTAAGTCCAGGGGGAGCGAAACTGAAGCTTTCTTT.

This clone was counted once. The V gene is TRBV6-2 or TRBV6-3, the J gene TRBJ2-2; D not resolved. Trimming cost V 5 bases and J 2 bases, with 15 bases left between them. The CDR3 runs 16 residues. Germline-derived CDR1 and CDR2 are MNHEY and SVGEGT. The DNA for the CDR3 is TGTGCCAGCAGTGCATCTCCGGGTCACAACACCGGGGAGCTGTTTTTT. Translation gives CASSASPGHNTGELFF.

The V and J genes are TRBV5-4 and TRBJ2-1, with 7 bases aligning to TRBD1. Germline V gene data show CDR1 as SGHNT and CDR2 as YYREEE (reference sequence). The junction had 11 bases not matched to a gene; V was cut back by 7 bases and J by 7 bases. This CDR3 has 14 residues. The CDR3 region is CASLRQGNRNEQFF. CDR3 sequence (DNA): TGTGCCAGCCTCAGACAGGGCAATAGGAATGAGCAGTTCTTC.

The rearrangement uses TRBV15 and TRBJ2-7; possibly TRBD1 for D (5 bases). V lost 1 base to trimming and J lost 4 bases, with 11 bases between them. Germline-derived CDR1 and CDR2 are LNHNV and YYDKDF (reference sequence). This CDR3 spans 14 amino acids. CDR3 region: CATSRGPREYEQYF. In nucleotides, the CDR3 is TGTGCCACCAGCAGAGGCCCCAGGGAATACGAGCAGTACTTC.

The V and J genes are TRBV5-1 and TRBJ2-7; TRBD1 matches at 8 bases. Germline assignment: CDR1 SGHRS and CDR2 YFSETQ. The ends lost 3 bases at V and 2 bases at J; junction bases unmatched: 4. The CDR3 spans 14 residues. The CDR3 nucleotides are TGCGCCAGCAGCTCAACAGGGGGAACCTACGAGCAGTACTTC. Encoded protein: CASSSTGGTYEQYF. Combining the CDR3 with reference TRBV5-1 and TRBJ2-7 gives the whole variable domain KAGVTQTPRYLIKTRGQQVTLSCSPISGHRSVSWYQQTPGQGLQFLFEYFSETQRNKGNFPGRFSGRQFSNSRSEMNVSTLELGDSALYLCASSSTGGTYEQYFGPGTRLTVT.

J is TRBJ1-2 and V is TRBV28, with D unclear. The CDR3 totals 14 residues. Germline assignment: CDR1 MDHEN and CDR2 SYDVKM. The V and J ends lost 6 bases and 0 bases respectively, with 11 bases between them. The CDR3 DNA sequence: TGTGCCAGCAGGTCCGGGAGTCCTAACTATGGCTACACCTTC. Residues: CASRSGSPNYGYTF.

The CDR3, as DNA: TGTGCCAGTAGTATGGGCAGGCTGGGCACAGATACGCAGTATTTT. It is translated as CASSMGRLGTDTQYF. The V and J genes are TRBV19 and TRBJ2-3; no reliable D call. V was pared by 3 bases and J by 1 base, with 11 bases between. The germline V gene has CDR1 LNHDA and CDR2 SQIVND (reference sequence). The CDR3 spans 15 residues. Drawing the rest from reference TRBV19 and TRBJ2-3, the complete variable domain is DGGITQSPKYLFRKEGQNVTLSCEQNLNHDAMYWYRQDPGQGLRLIYYSQIVNDFQKGDIAEGYSVSREKKESFPLTVTSAQKNPTAFYLCASSMGRLGTDTQYFGPGTRLTVL.

V is TRBV9 and J is TRBJ1-3; D remains ambiguous. The germline V gene encodes CDR1 SGDLS and CDR2 YYNGEE. The CDR3 totals 14 residues. V lost 0 bases to trimming and J lost 3 bases, with 7 bases between them. CDR3 nucleotides: TGTGCCAGCAGCGTAGCGGGAAATGGAAACACCATATATTTT. Encoded protein: CASSVAGNGNTIYF.

The chain joins TRBV12-5 to TRBJ2-5; 8 bases map to TRBD1. CDR1 and CDR2 (germline): LGHNT, FRNRAP. Trimming removed 6 bases from V and 5 bases from J; junction bases left unmatched: 5. The CDR3 is 13 amino acids. The CDR3 sequence: CASGRDRGETQYF. The DNA of the CDR3 is TGTGCTAGTGGCCGCGACAGGGGTGAGACCCAGTACTTC.

The chain has TRBV5-1 and TRBJ2-1, with D maybe TRBD1 (7 bases). The CDR3 is made up of 14 amino acids. CDR1 and CDR2 (germline): SGHRS, YFSETQ. The germline V and J ends were trimmed by 7 bases and 3 bases, with 14 bases remaining between them. The CDR3 DNA reads TGCGCCAGCGGCAGGGGGGACAGCTACAATGAGCAGTTCTTC. Protein: CASGRGDSYNEQFF. Full variable domain (remainder filled in from reference TRBV5-1 and TRBJ2-1): KAGVTQTPRYLIKTRGQQVTLSCSPISGHRSVSWYQQTPGQGLQFLFEYFSETQRNKGNFPGRFSGRQFSNSRSEMNVSTLELGDSALYLCASGRGDSYNEQFFGPGTRLTVL.

This clone occurred a few times. The chain employs TRBV2 and TRBJ1-2; D gene uncertain. The CDR3 covers 11 residues. Trimming removed 5 bases from V and 8 bases from J, with 9 bases in between. Germline assignment: CDR1 SNHLY and CDR2 FYNNEI. CDR3 protein: CASSTDSGYTF. As DNA, the CDR3 is TGTGCCAGCAGTACGGACTCGGGCTACACCTTC. Using reference TRBV2 and TRBJ1-2 for the parts outside the CDR3, the full variable domain is EPEVTQTPSHQVTQMGQEVILRCVPISNHLYFYWYRQILGQKVEFLVSFYNNEISEKSEIFDDQFSVERPDGSNFTLKIRSTKLEDSAMYFCASSTDSGYTFGSGTRLTVV.

The CDR3 sequence: CASSLAVKRNIQYF. In DNA form, the CDR3 reads TGTGCCAGCAGCTTGGCGGTCAAACGAAACATTCAGTACTTC. The chain uses TRBV5-6 and TRBJ2-4, with no clear D. This CDR3 has 14 amino acids. CDR1 SGHDT and CDR2 YYEEEE come from the germline V gene. The V end was cut by 0 bases, the J end by 6 bases, with 10 bases between.

The chain has TRBV10-1 and TRBJ2-5, with D maybe TRBD1 (5 bases). The CDR3 is made up of 13 amino acids. Trimming shortened V by 8 bases and J by 1 base, and 11 bases separated the two germline ends. CDR1 is WNHNN and CDR2 is SYGVQD in the germline V gene (reference sequence). The CDR3 protein is CASARTTQETQYF. In nucleotides, the CDR3 is TGCGCCAGCGCACGGACAACCCAAGAGACCCAGTACTTC.

The chain carries TRBV4-3 and TRBJ2-3, with 13 nucleotides matching TRBD2. Germline V CDR1 and CDR2: LGHNA, YSLEER. After removal of 1 base from V and 2 bases from J, the junction contained 6 bases not matched to a gene. CDR3 length: 18 amino acids. CDR3 DNA sequence: TGCGCCAGCAGCCAAGTTGCCGGGACTAGCGGGGTCACAGATACGCAGTATTTT. Translating it yields CASSQVAGTSGVTDTQYF.

This clone came up a few times. The V and J genes are TRBV18 and TRBJ2-2, with D possibly matching TRBD2 (5 bases). Trimming cost V 0 bases and J 2 bases, with 13 bases left between them. Germline CDR1 and CDR2: KGHSH and LQKENI. The CDR3 covers 17 residues. CDR3 amino acids: CASSPPGGAVNTGELFF. CDR3 bases: TGTGCCAGCTCACCACCCGGAGGAGCGGTTAACACCGGGGAGCTGTTTTTT. Full variable domain (missing parts from reference TRBV18 and TRBJ2-2): NAGVMQNPRHLVRRRGQEARLRCSPMKGHSHVYWYRQLPEEGLKFMVYLQKENIIDESGMPKERFSAEFPKEGPSILRIQQVVRGDSAAYFCASSPPGGAVNTGELFFGEGSRLTVL.

CDR3 sequence reads: CASSIFGGYEQYF. The CDR3 nucleotides read TGTGCCAGCAGTATTTTCGGGGGCTACGAGCAGTACTTC. This rearrangement joins TRBV27 to TRBJ2-7; D is perhaps TRBD2 (6 bases). The V gene lost 5 bases and the J gene lost 3 bases, with 11 bases spanning the gap. This CDR3 region has 13 residues. CDR1 is MNHEY and CDR2 is SMNVEV in the germline V gene (reference sequence).

The gene calls are TRBV19 and TRBJ1-6; D ambiguous. This CDR3 has 11 amino acids. Per germline, CDR1 LNHDA and CDR2 SQIVND (reference sequence). Trimming left V 6 bases short and J 6 bases short, with 3 bases between. CDR3 DNA sequence: TGTGCCAGTAGCCTTAATTCACCCCTCCACTTT. This gives the protein CASSLNSPLHF.

CDR3 coding DNA: TGTGCCAGCAGCCAAGCCCCCAGGTCCTACTACGAGCAGTACTTC. This sequence encodes CASSQAPRSYYEQYF. The V gene is TRBV14, the J gene TRBJ2-7; unclear D gene. V lost 1 base and J 3 bases, leaving 13 bases between the germline ends. The CDR3 runs to 15 residues. Per germline, CDR1 SGHDN and CDR2 FVKESK.

This clone was counted a few times. The chain uses TRBV12-2 and TRBJ2-2; the table's D gene call, TRBD1, was not cross checked with the DNA. TRBV12-2 is marked as a pseudogene. The CDR3 is 18 amino acids. The chain's CDR3 is CASRPPLDSAVFDGELFF. CDR3 DNA: TGTGCAAGTCGTCCACCCTTAGACAGCGCGGTCTTTGACGGGGAGCTGTTTTTT.

V usage is TRBV7-9 and J usage is TRBJ1-3; no firm D call. The ends were cut back, 3 bases at V and 4 bases at J, with 7 bases in the middle. CDR3 length: 13 residues. CDR1 and CDR2 from the germline V gene are SEHNR and FQNEAQ (reference sequence). CDR3 coding DNA: TGTGCCAGCAGCTTGGGCGTCGGAAACACCATATATTTT. Translated: CASSLGVGNTIYF.

The V call is TRBV18, the J call TRBJ2-7, with TRBD1 identical over 10 bases. With V trimmed by 0 bases and J by 4 bases, 6 bases remained unmatched. The CDR3 totals 16 residues. CDR1 is KGHSH, CDR2 LQKENI, per germline. CDR3 residues: CASSPPPGTGVYEQYF. CDR3 coding DNA: TGTGCCAGCTCACCACCGCCCGGGACAGGGGTGTACGAGCAGTACTTC. Full variable domain (remainder filled in from reference TRBV18 and TRBJ2-7): NAGVMQNPRHLVRRRGQEARLRCSPMKGHSHVYWYRQLPEEGLKFMVYLQKENIIDESGMPKERFSAEFPKEGPSILRIQQVVRGDSAAYFCASSPPPGTGVYEQYFGPGTRLTVT.

The chain carries TRBV15 and TRBJ1-1; D gene unclear. Germline V gives CDR1 LNHNV, CDR2 YYDKDF (reference sequence). Trimming left V 0 bases short and J 6 bases short, with 11 bases between. The CDR3 covers 14 residues. CDR3 sequence: CATSRDKREAEAFF. The CDR3 nucleotides read TGTGCCACCAGCAGAGATAAGAGGGAAGCTGAAGCTTTCTTT. The full variable domain, in which reference TRBV15 and TRBJ1-1 provide the parts outside the CDR3, is DAMVIQNPRYQVTQFGKPVTLSCSQTLNHNVMYWYQQKSSQAPKLLFHYYDKDFNNEADTPDNFQSRRPNTSFCFLDIRSPGLGDTAMYLCATSRDKREAEAFFGQGTRLTVV.